These 2 T cell receptor beta chains were all obtained from the same sample, sequenced in a study of CD8+ T cells in alopecia areata. In each case, RNA was isolated and then reverse transcribed into cDNA as the sequencing template. Some clones are missing from TCRdb's copy, which holds only in-frame ones; the method was immunoSEQ multiplex PCR. The data hold fewer than 150,000 clones, with over 60% observed a single time. Material: CD4+ T cells sorted from blood. These receptor sequences come from a human donor in good health.

The chain is built from TRBV7-8 and TRBJ2-2; 10 bases map to TRBD1. V was clipped by 5 bases and J by 4 bases; unmatched bases: 7. CDR3 length: 16 residues. Germline V gene data show CDR1 as SGHVS and CDR2 as FQNEAQ. CDR3 region: CASSLTGTGVTGELFF. CDR3 coding DNA: TGTGCCAGCAGCCTAACCGGGACAGGGGTCACCGGGGAGCTGTTTTTT.

The chain uses TRBV7-2 and TRBJ2-6, with D uncertain. The length of the CDR3 is 15 residues. Trimming took 5 bases from V and 2 from J, leaving 10 bases between them. CDR1 is SGHTA and CDR2 is FQGNSA in the germline V gene. The CDR3 sequence: CASSPAGPGANVLTF. The CDR3, as DNA: TGTGCCAGCAGCCCGGCCGGCCCTGGGGCCAACGTCCTGACTTTC.